This TCR beta chain derives from a study of patients and donors after allogeneic stem cell transplantation. CDR1 and CDR2 (germline): SGHTA, FQGTGA. This CDR3 is 15 amino acids long. V dropped 3 bases and J dropped 4; count of bases not matched to a gene: 5. TCRdb called the RT-PCR reads again in MiXCR, with one record for every CDR3 protein. Here the sample spans 87,000 or so distinct CDR3 sequences, 5% being singletons. The V gene is TRBV7-3, the J gene TRBJ2-1; the match to TRBD1 covers 8 bases. The sample comprised blood, either unsorted or a sorted T cell fraction (not recorded which). This TCR derives from a human donor who was either an allogeneic HSCT recipient or a stem cell or donor lymphocyte infusion donor (not recorded which). It is not recorded whose cells these are; they may come from a transplant donor. In nucleotides, the CDR3 is TGTGCCAGCAGCTTCTCGGGACAGGCTTACAATGAGCAGTTCTTC. Amino acids: CASSFSGQAYNEQFF.